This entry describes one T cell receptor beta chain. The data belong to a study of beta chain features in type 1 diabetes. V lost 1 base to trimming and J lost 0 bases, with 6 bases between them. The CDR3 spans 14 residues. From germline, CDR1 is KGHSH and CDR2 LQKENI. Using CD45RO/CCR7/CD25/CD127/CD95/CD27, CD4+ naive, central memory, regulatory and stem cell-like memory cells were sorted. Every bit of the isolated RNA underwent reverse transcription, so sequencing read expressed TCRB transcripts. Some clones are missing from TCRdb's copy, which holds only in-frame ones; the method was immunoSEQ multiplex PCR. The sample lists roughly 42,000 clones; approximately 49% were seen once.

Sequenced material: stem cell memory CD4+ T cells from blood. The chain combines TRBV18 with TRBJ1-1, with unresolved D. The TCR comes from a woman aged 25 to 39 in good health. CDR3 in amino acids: CASSPLQMNTEAFF. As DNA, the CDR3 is TGTGCCAGCTCACCACTTCAGATGAACACTGAAGCTTTCTTT.